This T cell receptor (beta chain) is drawn from a study of OX40 agonist ivuxolimab in advanced cancers. Study details: At 0.01 to 10 mg/kg, ivuxolimab was administered intravenously to patients every 2 weeks. Partial responses were achieved by three patients: one hepatocellular carcinoma, two cutaneous melanoma.

Using immunoSEQ multiplex PCR, the repertoire was profiled, and TCRdb retains in-frame clones only, with some absent. The data show about 68,000 clones, about 89% seen once. V was pared by 5 bases and J by 5 bases, with 4 bases of the junction left unmatched. Germline V gene sequence: CDR1 SGHDN, CDR2 FVKESK. CDR3 length: 13 amino acids. The chain employs TRBV14 and TRBJ2-5, with 8 bases fitting TRBD2. Source: CD4+ or CD8+ T cells sorted from blood, taken in a trial of the OX40 agonist ivuxolimab. The TCR sequence derives from an adult with an advanced solid tumor such as melanoma, head and neck, liver or kidney cancer. The CDR3 sequence: CASSGSGGETQYF. CDR3 nucleotides: TGTGCCAGCAGCGGGTCGGGAGGGGAGACCCAGTACTTC. Together with reference TRBV14 and TRBJ2-5, the CDR3 gives the full variable domain: EAGVTQFPSHSVIEKGQTVTLRCDPISGHDNLYWYRRVMGKEIKFLLHFVKESKQDESGMPNNRFLAERTGGTYSTLKVQPAELEDSGVYFCASSGSGGETQYFGPGTRLLVL.